A single sample gave rise to the 13 T cell receptor beta chains below, sequenced in a study of blood T cell repertoires in COVID-19. The protocol was immunoSEQ multiplex PCR, while the TCRdb copy is restricted to in-frame clones and leaves out a portion. The sample consists of some 330,000 clones, approximately 88% of them appearing once. What was sequenced was peripheral blood. All receptors derive from a woman aged 45-65 years with active or convalescent COVID-19.

This clone was seen a single time. The gene calls are TRBV18 and TRBJ2-7; D gene uncertain. Germline CDR1 reads KGHSH; CDR2 reads LQKENI. The germline V and J ends were trimmed by 5 bases and 3 bases, with 5 bases remaining between them. The CDR3 has 11 amino acids. DNA for the CDR3: TGTGCCAGCTCATCTATCTACGAGCAGTACTTC. Residues: CASSSIYEQYF.

This rearrangement joins TRBV14 to TRBJ1-6; TRBD1 aligns across 7 bases. The CDR3 has 15 residues. Germline CDR1 is SGHDN and CDR2 is FVKESK. The V and J ends lost 5 bases and 8 bases, in that order; junction bases with no gene match: 9. The CDR3 sequence: CASSRQGQPYSPLHF. The CDR3 nucleotides are TGTGCCAGCAGCAGACAGGGACAGCCCTATTCACCCCTCCACTTT.

This clone showed up just once. This rearrangement joins TRBV19 to TRBJ2-7; D uncertain. Germline values: CDR1 LNHDA, CDR2 SQIVND (reference sequence). The V end was cut by 5 bases, the J end by 1 base, with 9 bases between. This CDR3 region has 13 residues. CDR3 in amino acids: CASSSTVSYEQYF. CDR3 in DNA: TGTGCCAGTAGTTCTACAGTTTCCTACGAGCAGTACTTC.

This rearrangement joins TRBV6-5 to TRBJ2-7, with TRBD1 as a possible D gene (5 bases). V lost 5 bases and J 2 bases, leaving 13 bases between the germline ends. Germline CDR1 is MNHEY and CDR2 is SVGAGI. The CDR3 extends over 14 amino acids. CDR3 amino acids: CASSRQQEAYEQYF. For the CDR3, the DNA is TGTGCCAGCAGTAGACAGCAGGAAGCCTACGAGCAGTACTTC.

V usage is TRBV7-8 and J usage is TRBJ2-7; TRBD2 agrees at 7 bases. Germline CDR1 SGHVS, CDR2 FQNEAQ. The CDR3 totals 16 residues. The V and J ends lost 5 bases and 9 bases, in that order; junction bases with no gene match: 19. CDR3 DNA: TGTGCCAGCAGCCCTGGGGGGGGACGACCCACCCGGGTGCAGTACTTC. Protein sequence: CASSPGGGRPTRVQYF.

The CDR3 bases are TGTGCCAGCAGTGCCCGACTAGCGGGGGAGTACTTC. Protein product: CASSARLAGEYF. J is TRBJ2-7 and V is TRBV2; TRBD2 matches 12 bases. The V and J ends lost 4 bases and 11 bases, in that order; junction bases with no gene match: 3. The germline V gene encodes CDR1 SNHLY and CDR2 FYNNEI. The CDR3 has 12 amino acids.

This chain joins TRBV5-4 and TRBJ2-3; tentatively, D is TRBD1 (6 bases). This CDR3 is built from 13 residues. V lost 4 bases to trimming and J lost 5 bases, with 11 bases between them. Germline V gene data show CDR1 as SGHNT and CDR2 as YYREEE (reference sequence). The CDR3 DNA is TGTGCCAGCAGCCCCCTGACAGGAGATACGCAGTATTTT. Its translation: CASSPLTGDTQYF. Filled out from reference TRBV5-4 and TRBJ2-3, the complete variable domain reads ETGVTQSPTHLIKTRGQQVTLRCSSQSGHNTVSWYQQALGQGPQFIFQYYREEENGRGNFPPRFSGLQFPNYSSELNVNALELDDSALYLCASSPLTGDTQYFGPGTRLTVL.

The V call is TRBV5-4, the J call TRBJ2-7; D is unresolved. Trimming pared 5 bases from V and 0 bases from J, leaving 9 bases between. Germline values: CDR1 SGHNT, CDR2 YYREEE (reference sequence). The CDR3 length is 13 residues. The CDR3 DNA reads TGTGCCAGCAGTACGGGTCCCTCCTACGAGCAGTACTTC. Its protein is CASSTGPSYEQYF.

The chain has TRBV6-5 and TRBJ1-4; 9 bases align to TRBD1. The CDR3 has 14 residues. Germline assignment: CDR1 MNHEY and CDR2 SVGAGI. Trimming removed 6 bases from V and 6 bases from J; junction bases left unmatched: 5. DNA for the CDR3: TGTGCCAGCAGACGGGACAGGGCGGATGAAAAACTGTTTTTT. Encoded protein: CASRRDRADEKLFF.

The chain employs TRBV21-1 and TRBJ1-3; the D call of TRBD1 is as the table states it, not checked on the DNA. TRBV21-1 is classified as a pseudogene. The CDR3 has 17 amino acids. CDR3 in DNA: TGTGCCAGCAGCACGAGCACAGGGGGGGACAGGGAGGACACCATATATTTT. Translated, it gives CASSTSTGGDREDTIYF.

The chain has TRBV6-5 and TRBJ1-2; 8 bases line up with TRBD1. The trim removed 5 bases at V and 6 bases at J, leaving 5 bases unmatched. The CDR3 is 13 amino acids. The germline gives CDR1 MNHEY, CDR2 SVGAGI. The CDR3 bases are TGTGCCAGCAGTCTCACAGGGGGTCATGGCTACACCTTC. Translating gives CASSLTGGHGYTF.

The chain combines TRBV5-1 with TRBJ2-5; TRBD2 agrees at 13 bases. The germline V gene has CDR1 SGHRS and CDR2 YFSETQ. The CDR3 extends over 16 amino acids. Losses at the gene ends were 4 bases for V and 2 bases for J; bases not matched to a gene: 5. The CDR3 bases are TGCGCCAGCAGCAAGACTAGCGGGGGGAAACAAGAGACCCAGTACTTC. Translating it yields CASSKTSGGKQETQYF. The full variable domain, with the rest looked up from reference TRBV5-1 and TRBJ2-5, is KAGVTQTPRYLIKTRGQQVTLSCSPISGHRSVSWYQQTPGQGLQFLFEYFSETQRNKGNFPGRFSGRQFSNSRSEMNVSTLELGDSALYLCASSKTSGGKQETQYFGPGTRLLVL.

This chain uses TRBV4-2 with TRBJ2-2; TRBD2 agrees at 10 bases. The CDR3 is 16 amino acids. CDR1 is LGHNA, CDR2 YNFKEQ, per germline. V dropped 1 base and J dropped 8; count of bases not matched to a gene: 7. The CDR3 protein is CASSQVLAGALGELFF. The CDR3 nucleotides are TGTGCCAGCAGCCAAGTCCTAGCGGGAGCTTTAGGGGAGCTGTTTTTT.